The 13 T cell receptor beta chains below all came from one sample that was sequenced in a study of blood T cell repertoires in COVID-19. Libraries were prepared by immunoSEQ multiplex PCR; TCRdb keeps only in-frame clonotypes and omits some of them. Of around 200,000 clones listed, roughly nine tenths are singletons. The sequenced sample consisted of peripheral blood. These receptors all come from a man aged 40-49 years with acute or convalescent COVID-19.

The chain employs TRBV27 and TRBJ1-6, with D possibly TRBD1 on 6 matching bases. The CDR3 is 13 residues long. V was cut by 6 bases and J by 13 bases, with 16 bases left in between. Per germline, CDR1 MNHEY and CDR2 SMNVEV (reference sequence). The CDR3 here is CASRGHPSWPLHF. The CDR3 coding sequence is TGTGCCAGCAGGGGACACCCGAGTTGGCCCCTCCACTTT.

This chain's CDR3 is CAWSARDRGPRPGQPQHF. In DNA form, the CDR3 reads TGTGCCTGGAGTGCCCGGGACAGGGGGCCGAGGCCCGGTCAGCCCCAGCATTTT. The chain recombines TRBV30 with TRBJ1-5, with 12 positions matching TRBD1. Germline lookup yields CDR1 GTSNPN and CDR2 SVGIG (reference sequence). The ends lost 1 base at V and 6 bases at J; junction bases unmatched: 13. The CDR3 extends over 18 amino acids.

The V gene is TRBV9, the J gene TRBJ2-7, with 9 bases matching TRBD2. The CDR3 is made up of 15 amino acids. The germline CDR1 and CDR2 sequences are SGDLS and YYNGEE. Trimming took 4 bases from V and 0 from J; bases not matched to a gene: 5. CDR3 amino acids: CASSTGLANSYEQYF. In DNA form, the CDR3 reads TGTGCCAGCAGCACCGGACTAGCGAACTCCTACGAGCAGTACTTC.

In this sample, this clone turned up once. This chain links TRBV7-2 with TRBJ1-4; D uncertain. The V gene lost 1 base and the J gene lost 8 bases, with 8 bases spanning the gap. The germline gives CDR1 SGHTA, CDR2 FQGNSA. The CDR3 has 13 residues. The CDR3 DNA sequence: TGTGCCAGCAGCTTAGACGGGGTAGAAAAACTGTTTTTT. This encodes CASSLDGVEKLFF.

This clone was observed a single time. The chain links TRBV19 to TRBJ2-7, with 7 bases identical to TRBD1. The germline V gene has CDR1 LNHDA and CDR2 SQIVND (reference sequence). This CDR3 is built from 16 residues. The V and J ends lost 4 bases and 7 bases, in that order; junction bases with no gene match: 16. CDR3 DNA: TGTGCCAGTAGTAAAGGTACAGGGGTGAAATTGTGGGAGCAGTACTTC. Protein sequence: CASSKGTGVKLWEQYF. The full variable domain, rest sourced from reference TRBV19 and TRBJ2-7, is DGGITQSPKYLFRKEGQNVTLSCEQNLNHDAMYWYRQDPGQGLRLIYYSQIVNDFQKGDIAEGYSVSREKKESFPLTVTSAQKNPTAFYLCASSKGTGVKLWEQYFGPGTRLTVT.

This chain links TRBV19 with TRBJ2-7; 10 nucleotides align to TRBD1. The junction had 10 bases not matched to a gene; V was cut back by 8 bases and J by 3 bases. Germline V lookup: CDR1 LNHDA, CDR2 SQIVND (reference sequence). This CDR3 region has 15 residues. As DNA, the CDR3 is TGTGCCAGTGGGGTGACCGGGACAGGGGACTACGAGCAGTACTTC. This codes for CASGVTGTGDYEQYF.

V and J are TRBV19 and TRBJ1-4, with TRBD1 identical over 8 bases. The CDR3 runs to 14 residues. The V and J ends lost 5 bases and 6 bases, in that order; junction bases with no gene match: 5. CDR1 and CDR2 (germline): LNHDA, SQIVND (reference sequence). The CDR3 sequence is CASSPDRGYEKLFF. The CDR3 DNA reads as TGTGCCAGTAGTCCTGACAGGGGCTATGAAAAACTGTTTTTT. The full variable domain, rest sourced from reference TRBV19 and TRBJ1-4, is DGGITQSPKYLFRKEGQNVTLSCEQNLNHDAMYWYRQDPGQGLRLIYYSQIVNDFQKGDIAEGYSVSREKKESFPLTVTSAQKNPTAFYLCASSPDRGYEKLFFGSGTQLSVL.

About this clone itself: In the same sample, other DNA sequences code for this CDR3. This chain uses TRBV5-1 with TRBJ2-2; D gene uncertain. Germline V gene data show CDR1 as SGHRS and CDR2 as YFSETQ. With 0 bases removed from V and 1 base from J, the gap between germline ends came to 4 bases. The CDR3 length is 14 residues. The CDR3 protein is CASSLGQNTGELFF. CDR3 coding DNA: TGCGCCAGCAGCTTGGGTCAGAACACCGGGGAGCTGTTTTTT.

The V call is TRBV19, the J call TRBJ1-1; D might be TRBD1 (5 bases). The germline gives CDR1 LNHDA, CDR2 SQIVND (reference sequence). Between the trimmed V and J ends, which lost 3 bases and 10 bases, there was a span of 18 bases. The CDR3 contains 14 residues. The CDR3 nucleotides read TGTGCCAGTAGTATCGCGGGACGGCACGTCATAGCTTTCTTT. As protein: CASSIAGRHVIAFF.

The V and J genes are TRBV9 and TRBJ1-3, with 8 bases matching TRBD1. The CDR3 extends over 15 amino acids. V shed 0 bases, J shed 8 bases, and the junction held 7 bases outside the gene matches. Germline V lookup: CDR1 SGDLS, CDR2 YYNGEE. As DNA, the CDR3 is TGTGCCAGCAGCGTAGGGTCAGGGGGCAGGGACACCATATATTTT. This gives the protein CASSVGSGGRDTIYF.

This clone was observed once. V is TRBV11-3 and J is TRBJ2-3; 8 nucleotides line up with TRBD2. The CDR3 contains 14 residues. CDR1 is SGHNT and CDR2 is YENEEA in the germline V gene. The V gene end was trimmed by 3 bases and the J gene end by 5 bases; junction bases not matched to a gene: 4. The CDR3: CASSFVGGEDTQYF. CDR3 DNA sequence: TGTGCCAGCAGCTTCGTCGGGGGGGAAGATACGCAGTATTTT.

This clone was counted ten times or more. The gene calls are TRBV5-1 and TRBJ2-7, with D tentatively TRBD1 (6 bases). The CDR3 consists of 15 residues. The germline V gene has CDR1 SGHRS and CDR2 YFSETQ. V gave up 0 bases and J gave up 8 bases, with 18 bases separating them. CDR3 coding DNA: TGCGCCAGCAGCTTGGGATGGGGCAGGGGAGTACAGCAGTACTTC. It translates to CASSLGWGRGVQQYF.

There are a few counts of this clone. The chain links TRBV19 to TRBJ1-6, with D uncertain. The CDR3 has 16 amino acids. Germline V lookup: CDR1 LNHDA, CDR2 SQIVND (reference sequence). Trimming cost V 1 base and J 10 bases, with 17 bases left between them. CDR3 sequence reads: CASSIAYSELTSPLHF. The CDR3 DNA follows: TGTGCCAGTAGTATAGCTTACTCGGAGTTAACATCACCCCTCCACTTT.